This TCR beta chain was captured in a study of OX40 agonist ivuxolimab in advanced cancers. Turning to the overall study: The costimulatory receptor OX40 (CD134) was targeted by ivuxolimab, a fully human IgG2 agonistic monoclonal antibody. The paper covers the monotherapy dose-escalation part of the phase I ivuxolimab trial, which included N of about 51 patients. Prior anti-PD-1, anti-PD-L1 or anti-CTLA-4 therapy was permitted, and checkpoint inhibitors had been received by less than 45% of dose-escalation patients. The purpose of peripheral TCRbeta sequencing was to test whether ivuxolimab changed TCR sequence diversity and led to clonal T-cell expansion. Intravenous ivuxolimab was administered to patients every 2 weeks at six dose levels: 0.01, 0.1, 0.3, 1.5, 3 and 10 mg/kg. Among the 50 to 55 dose-escalation patients, around 19 had hepatocellular carcinoma, 15 melanoma, 9 renal cell carcinoma and 9 head and neck cancer. Partial responses occurred in three dose-escalation patients: two with cutaneous melanoma and one with hepatocellular carcinoma. In the dose-escalation cohort, 70% to 85% of patients were male, and the mean age was 60 years with a range of roughly 23 to 79. Overall study outcomes, separate from this receptor: At doses of 0.1 to 3.0 mg/kg, clonal expansion of both CD4+ and CD8+ T cells in blood was seen between baseline and week 6. The antigen specificity of the clonally expanded peripheral T cells was not determined. In the 0.1-3.0 mg/kg groups, partial responders had among the lowest normalized peripheral clonal expansion, particularly in CD8+ T cells. Low levels of normalized T-cell clonal expansion were also seen in some patients who did not respond. After ivuxolimab, more expanded clones were found on average in CD8+ T cells than in CD4+ T cells.

A remark on this clone: This receptor's antigen is unknown. No per-base quality is available; no much larger clone lies one base away.

Genomic DNA was extracted from sorted cells for sequencing of the TCRbeta CDR3 region. The immunoSEQ Assay was used for sequencing of TCRbeta CDR3 regions. The immuneACCESS repertoire file appears here via TCRdb, limited to in-frame rearrangements. These files lack a portion of the clones; in checked studies, under half of the deficit traces to unresolved V genes, and the cause of the others is not known. The sample table lists roughly 80,000 clones, approximately 85% of them with a count of one. Together, the top ten hold roughly 2.2% of the sample. The CDR3 starts with the cysteine, ends with the phenylalanine, and has 14 residues. Just CDR3 DNA is preserved here, 42 bases in frame from base 1. The germline V gene sets CDR1 to SGHRS and CDR2 to YFSETQ. V drops 3 bases and J drops 2 bases, leaving 8 bases in between. The trial excluded patients who had a history of autoimmune disease or were on systemic immunosuppression. Peripheral blood for TCR sequencing was collected from all dose cohorts at baseline, on cycle 4 day 1, and on cycle 7 day 1. The samples were taken from a phase I, first-in-human, multicenter, open-label dose-escalation trial of ivuxolimab. The trial enrolled adults with locally advanced or metastatic head and neck squamous cell, hepatocellular, melanoma or renal cell carcinoma. Before TCR sequencing, CD4+ and CD8+ T cells were separately sorted from peripheral blood.

This TCR was sampled from an adult with an advanced solid tumor such as melanoma, head and neck, liver or kidney cancer. The source material was CD4+ or CD8+ T cells sorted from blood, sampled in a trial of the OX40 agonist ivuxolimab. Rearrangement joined TRBV5-1 to TRBJ2-2; TRBD1 is a possible D gene, resting on 6 matching bases. The DNA sequence reads TGCGCCAGCAGCTGGGGGACAAACACCGGGGAGCTGTTTTTT. It codes for CASSWGTNTGELFF.